The table lists the clone carrying this TCR beta chain with many counts. The antigen is unknown. Each CDR3 protein is one row after TCRdb ran MiXCR on the 5' RACE reads. Found here are about 49,000 distinct CDR3 sequences, about an eighth of them singletons; the top ten hold under 5%. CDR1 is SQVTM, CDR2 ANQGSEA, per germline. The CDR3 has 13 amino acids. The J segment lost 2 bases and the V segment lost 7 bases, leaving 7 bases of the junction unmatched. These data originate in a study of neurological immune-mediated disorders. Broader study findings: Private repertoires in all groups were suggested by the absence of shared CDR3 amino acid sequences among expanded clones across subjects. It was HTLV-1-associated myelopathy that showed the most TCR clonal expansion, while multiple sclerosis showed the least, falling below healthy controls.

The time point: longitudinal time-point 2. What was sequenced was PBMCs. This clonotype was sampled from a male donor with HTLV-1-associated myelopathy (HAM/TSP). This chain uses TRBV29-1 with TRBJ2-7, with 8 bases lining up with TRBD1. The CDR3 sequence is CSARTGSPYEQYF. The CDR3 nucleotides are TGCAGCGCCCGGACAGGGTCGCCCTACGAGCAGTACTTC.